The 3 T cell receptor beta chains presented below share a single source sample, sequenced in a study of T cell repertoires in cytomegalovirus infection. TCRdb itself ran the reads through MiXCR, one entry per CDR3 protein. This sample carries around 230,000 distinct CDR3 sequences, around two fifths of them seen once, and the ten largest clones take about 60%. Their antigens remain unidentified. The material was CD8+ T cells from cultured PBMCs, obtained from culture after CMV antigen stimulation. These receptors were obtained from a human donor in good health (CMV status not recorded). Some clones in this sample may be carry-over from other donors' samples.

This sequence joins TRBV7-2 and TRBJ1-1; the D is unclear. Between the trimmed V and J ends, which lost 2 bases and 2 bases, there was a span of 15 bases. Per the germline V gene, CDR1 is SGHTA and CDR2 is FQGNSA. The CDR3 sequence is 16 residues long. CDR3 protein: CASSLRGRNINTEAFF. The CDR3 coding sequence is TGTGCCAGCAGCTTACGCGGTCGGAACATAAACACTGAAGCTTTCTTT.

The chain uses TRBV28 and TRBJ2-7; 10 bases match TRBD1. This CDR3 spans 14 amino acids. J lost 6 bases, V lost 3 bases, and 5 bases had no gene match. Germline CDR1 MDHEN, CDR2 SYDVKM. The CDR3 DNA reads as TGTGCCAGCAGTTTCGGGACAGGGGCTGTCGAGCAGTACTTC. Translated, it gives CASSFGTGAVEQYF.

This clonotype has a handful of counts. V and J are TRBV27 and TRBJ1-5, with unresolved D. The length of the CDR3 is 14 residues. Germline values: CDR1 MNHEY, CDR2 SMNVEV (reference sequence). V was shortened by 4 bases and J by 4 bases, with 11 bases between the two germline ends. This chain's CDR3 is CASSYRGENQPQHF. The CDR3 bases are TGTGCCAGCAGTTACCGGGGTGAGAATCAGCCCCAGCATTTT.